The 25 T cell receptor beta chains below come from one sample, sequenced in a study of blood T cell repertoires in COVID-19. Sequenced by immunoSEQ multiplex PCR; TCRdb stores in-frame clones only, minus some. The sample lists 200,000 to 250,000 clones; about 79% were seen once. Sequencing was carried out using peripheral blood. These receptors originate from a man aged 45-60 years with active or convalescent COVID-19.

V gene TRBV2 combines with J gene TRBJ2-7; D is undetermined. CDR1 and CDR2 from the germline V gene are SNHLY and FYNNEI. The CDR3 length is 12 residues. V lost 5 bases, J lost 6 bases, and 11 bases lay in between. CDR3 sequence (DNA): TGTGCCAGCAGTTACAGTGACGGCGAGCAGTACGTC. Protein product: CASSYSDGEQYV.

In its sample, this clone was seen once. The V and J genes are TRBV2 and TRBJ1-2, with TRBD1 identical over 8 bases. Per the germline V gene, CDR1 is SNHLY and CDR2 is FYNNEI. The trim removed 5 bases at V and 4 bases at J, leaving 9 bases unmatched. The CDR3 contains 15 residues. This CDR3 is CASSSAGQVAYGYTF. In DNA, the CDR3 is TGTGCCAGCAGTTCAGCGGGACAGGTGGCCTATGGCTACACCTTC.

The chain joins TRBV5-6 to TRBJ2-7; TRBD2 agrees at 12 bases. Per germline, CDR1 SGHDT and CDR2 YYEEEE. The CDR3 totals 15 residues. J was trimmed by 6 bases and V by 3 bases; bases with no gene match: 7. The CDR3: CASSYLAGGPGEQYV. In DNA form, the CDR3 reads TGTGCCAGCAGCTACCTAGCGGGGGGGCCCGGCGAGCAGTACGTC.

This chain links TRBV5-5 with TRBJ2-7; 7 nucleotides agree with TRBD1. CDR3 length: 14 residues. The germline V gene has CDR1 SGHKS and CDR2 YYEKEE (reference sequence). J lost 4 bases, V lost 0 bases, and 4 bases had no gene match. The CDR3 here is CASSLGQGGYEQYF. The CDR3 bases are TGTGCCAGCAGCTTGGGACAGGGTGGTTACGAGCAGTACTTC.

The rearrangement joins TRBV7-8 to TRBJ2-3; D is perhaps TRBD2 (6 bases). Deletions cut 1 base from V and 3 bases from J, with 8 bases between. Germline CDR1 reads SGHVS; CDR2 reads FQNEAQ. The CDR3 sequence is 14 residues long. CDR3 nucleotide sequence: TGTGCCAGCAGCTTAGGCGGGGCGACAGATACGCAGTATTTT. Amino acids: CASSLGGATDTQYF.

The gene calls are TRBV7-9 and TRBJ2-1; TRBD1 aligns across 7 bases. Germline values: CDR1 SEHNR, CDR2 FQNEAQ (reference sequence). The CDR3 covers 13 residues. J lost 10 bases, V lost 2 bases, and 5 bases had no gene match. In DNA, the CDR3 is TGTGCCAGCAGCTTACGGACAGGAGACGAGCAGTTCTTC. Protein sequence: CASSLRTGDEQFF.

The CDR3 DNA follows: TGCGCCAGCAGCTTGGAAGACTTCCTGTCCCAAGAGACCCAGTACTTC. It yields the protein CASSLEDFLSQETQYF. The chain is built from TRBV5-1 and TRBJ2-5; D is uncertain. Per germline, CDR1 SGHRS and CDR2 YFSETQ. Trimming cost V 0 bases and J 1 base, with 13 bases left between them. The CDR3 is 16 residues long.

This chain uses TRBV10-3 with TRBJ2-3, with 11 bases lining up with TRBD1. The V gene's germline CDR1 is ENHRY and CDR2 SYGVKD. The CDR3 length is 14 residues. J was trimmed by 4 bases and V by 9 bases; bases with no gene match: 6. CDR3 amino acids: CAIHPGQGADTQYF. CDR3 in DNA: TGTGCCATACATCCGGGACAGGGGGCAGATACGCAGTATTTT.

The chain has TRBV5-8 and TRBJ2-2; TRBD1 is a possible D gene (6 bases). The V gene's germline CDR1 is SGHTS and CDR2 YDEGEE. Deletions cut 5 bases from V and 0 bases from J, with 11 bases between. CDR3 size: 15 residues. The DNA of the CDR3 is TGTGCCAGCAGACCCGGGACAACGAACACCGGGGAGCTGTTTTTT. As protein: CASRPGTTNTGELFF.

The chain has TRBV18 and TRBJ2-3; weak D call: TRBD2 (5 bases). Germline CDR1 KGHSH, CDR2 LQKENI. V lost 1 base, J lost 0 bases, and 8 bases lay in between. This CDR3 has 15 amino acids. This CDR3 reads CASSPLRGSTDTQYF. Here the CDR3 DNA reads TGTGCCAGCTCACCACTGAGAGGGAGCACAGATACGCAGTATTTT.

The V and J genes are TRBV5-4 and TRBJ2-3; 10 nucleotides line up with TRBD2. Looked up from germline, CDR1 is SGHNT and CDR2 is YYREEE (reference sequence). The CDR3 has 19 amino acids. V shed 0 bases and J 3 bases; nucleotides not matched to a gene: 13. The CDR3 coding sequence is TGTGCCAGCAGCTTGGTGTCTAGCGGGAGTAAGTTCGGGACAGATACGCAGTATTTT. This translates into CASSLVSSGSKFGTDTQYF.

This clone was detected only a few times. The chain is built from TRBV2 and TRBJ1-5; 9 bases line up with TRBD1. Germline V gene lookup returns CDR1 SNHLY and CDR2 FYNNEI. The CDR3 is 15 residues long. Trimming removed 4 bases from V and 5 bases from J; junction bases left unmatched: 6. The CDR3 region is CASSGSGQGDQPQHF. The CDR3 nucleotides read TGTGCCAGCAGTGGGTCGGGACAGGGCGATCAGCCCCAGCATTTT.

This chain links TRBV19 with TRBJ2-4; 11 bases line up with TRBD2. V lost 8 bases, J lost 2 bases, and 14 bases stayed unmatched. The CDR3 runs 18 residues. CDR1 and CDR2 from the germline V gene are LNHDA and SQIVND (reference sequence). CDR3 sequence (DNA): TGTGCCAGTGCTATGGAGCTAGCGGGGGGTCCTTCCAAAAACATTCAGTACTTC. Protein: CASAMELAGGPSKNIQYF.

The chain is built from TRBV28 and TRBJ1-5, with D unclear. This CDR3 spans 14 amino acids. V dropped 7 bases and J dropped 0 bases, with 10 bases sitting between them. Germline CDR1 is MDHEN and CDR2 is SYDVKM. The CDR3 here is CASKPVVSNQPQHF. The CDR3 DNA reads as TGTGCCAGCAAGCCCGTGGTTAGCAATCAGCCCCAGCATTTT.

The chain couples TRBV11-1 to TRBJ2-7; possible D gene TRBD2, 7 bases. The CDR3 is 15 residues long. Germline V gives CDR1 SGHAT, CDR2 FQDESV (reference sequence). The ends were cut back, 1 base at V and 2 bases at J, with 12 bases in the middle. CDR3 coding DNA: TGTGCCAGCAGCTTAGTTGCGGGGGCCGCCTACGAGCAGTACGTC. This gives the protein CASSLVAGAAYEQYV.

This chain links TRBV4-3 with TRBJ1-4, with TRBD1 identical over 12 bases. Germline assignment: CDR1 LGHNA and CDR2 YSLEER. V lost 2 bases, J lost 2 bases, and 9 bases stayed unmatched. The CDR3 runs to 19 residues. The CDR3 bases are TGCGCCAGCAGCCAATCTCCCGGGACAGGGGGCGCGACTAATGAAAAACTGTTTTTT. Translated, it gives CASSQSPGTGGATNEKLFF.

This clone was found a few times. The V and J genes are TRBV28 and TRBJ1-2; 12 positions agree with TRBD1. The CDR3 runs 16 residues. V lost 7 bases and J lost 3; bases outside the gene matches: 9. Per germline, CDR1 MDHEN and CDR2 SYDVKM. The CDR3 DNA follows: TGTGCCAGCACTCTACGGGACAGGGGGCCGGACTATGGCTACACCTTC. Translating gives CASTLRDRGPDYGYTF.

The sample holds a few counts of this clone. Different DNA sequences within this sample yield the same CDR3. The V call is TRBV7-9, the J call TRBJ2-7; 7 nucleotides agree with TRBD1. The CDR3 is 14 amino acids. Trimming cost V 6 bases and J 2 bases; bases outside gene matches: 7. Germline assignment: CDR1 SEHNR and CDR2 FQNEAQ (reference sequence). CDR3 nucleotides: TGTGCCAGCAGTCCCCGGGACAGAGCCTACGAGCAGTACTTC. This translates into CASSPRDRAYEQYF.

CDR3 residues: CASSSGTSFADTQYF. In DNA, the CDR3 is TGCGCCAGCAGCTCCGGGACTAGCTTCGCAGATACGCAGTATTTT. The chain carries TRBV10-2 and TRBJ2-3; 9 bases match TRBD2. V lost 6 bases to trimming and J lost 4 bases; unmatched junction nucleotides: 8. The CDR3 length is 15 residues. From germline, CDR1 is WSHSY and CDR2 SAAADI.

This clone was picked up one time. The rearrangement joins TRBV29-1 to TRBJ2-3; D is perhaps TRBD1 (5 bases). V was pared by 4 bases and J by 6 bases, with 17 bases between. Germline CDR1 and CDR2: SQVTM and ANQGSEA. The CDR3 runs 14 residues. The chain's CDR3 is CSVAGPLGVDTQYF. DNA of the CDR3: TGCAGCGTTGCCGGGCCCCTAGGGGTCGATACGCAGTATTTT.

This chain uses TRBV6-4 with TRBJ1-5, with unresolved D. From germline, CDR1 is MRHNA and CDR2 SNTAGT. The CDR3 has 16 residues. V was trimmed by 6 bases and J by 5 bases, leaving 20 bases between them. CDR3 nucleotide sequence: TGTGCCAGCAGCCTCGGGAGGGCGCATGGGGATCAGCCCCAGCATTTT. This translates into CASSLGRAHGDQPQHF.

The CDR3 bases are TGTGCCAGCAGCTTAGGGGGAGGAATTAATTCACCCCTCCACTTT. This sequence encodes CASSLGGGINSPLHF. This sequence joins TRBV7-8 and TRBJ1-6; D is uncertain. Per the germline V gene, CDR1 is SGHVS and CDR2 is FQNEAQ. The CDR3 is made up of 15 amino acids. With 1 base removed from V and 6 bases from J, the gap between germline ends came to 10 bases.

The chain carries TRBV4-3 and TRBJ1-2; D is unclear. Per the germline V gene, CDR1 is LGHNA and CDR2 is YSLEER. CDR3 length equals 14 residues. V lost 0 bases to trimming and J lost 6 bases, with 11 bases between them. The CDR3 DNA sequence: TGCGCCAGCAGCCAAGAATGGGAGGGCCATGGCTACACCTTC. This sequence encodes CASSQEWEGHGYTF.

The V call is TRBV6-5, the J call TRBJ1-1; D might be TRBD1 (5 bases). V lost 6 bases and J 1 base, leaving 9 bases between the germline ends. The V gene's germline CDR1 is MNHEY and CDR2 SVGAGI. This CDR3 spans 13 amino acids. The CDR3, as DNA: TGTGCCAGCAGCCACGGACAGAACACTGAAGCTTTCTTT. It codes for CASSHGQNTEAFF.

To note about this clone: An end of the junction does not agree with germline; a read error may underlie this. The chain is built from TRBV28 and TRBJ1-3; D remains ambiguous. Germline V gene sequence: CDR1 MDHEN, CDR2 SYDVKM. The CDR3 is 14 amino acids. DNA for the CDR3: TGTGCCAGCAGGTTATTCGGGGAAGGAAACACCATATATTTT. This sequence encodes CASRLFGEGNTIYF.